This T cell receptor (beta chain) was captured by sequencing in a study of beta chain features in type 1 diabetes. Study-wide results and caveats: Type 1 diabetes patients showed fewer insertions and more deletions at VDJ junctions.

Details on this clone: Its antigen is as yet unknown.

What was sequenced were expressed TCRB transcripts, since all of the isolated RNA had been reverse transcribed. Assay used: immunoSEQ multiplex PCR; TCRdb lists only in-frame clones, some missing. Among roughly 300,000 clones listed, 6.5% to 10% were seen once. The CDR3 is made up of 14 amino acids. Unmatched junction bases numbered 5, after V lost 5 bases and J lost 9 bases. CDR1 is SGHTA and CDR2 is FQGNSA in the germline V gene. The sequence was collected from a woman aged 18-30 years in good health. Sequenced input: central memory CD4+ T cells from blood. This sequence joins TRBV7-2 and TRBJ2-1; 12 nucleotides match TRBD1. This CDR3 is CASSAGTGGTEQFF. As DNA, the CDR3 is TGTGCCAGCAGCGCCGGGACAGGGGGCACTGAGCAGTTCTTC.